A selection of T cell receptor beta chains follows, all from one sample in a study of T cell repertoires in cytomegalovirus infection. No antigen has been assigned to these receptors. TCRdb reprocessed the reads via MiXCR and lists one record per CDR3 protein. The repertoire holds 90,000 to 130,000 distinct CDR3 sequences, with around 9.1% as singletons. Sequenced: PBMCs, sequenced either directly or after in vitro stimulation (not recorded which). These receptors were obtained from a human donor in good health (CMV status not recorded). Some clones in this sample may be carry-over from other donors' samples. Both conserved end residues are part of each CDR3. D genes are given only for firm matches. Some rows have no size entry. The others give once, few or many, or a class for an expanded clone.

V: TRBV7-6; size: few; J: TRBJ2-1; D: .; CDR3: CASTPRVGNEQFF; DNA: TGTGCCAGCACCCCTAGGGTAGGCAATGAGCAGTTCTTC
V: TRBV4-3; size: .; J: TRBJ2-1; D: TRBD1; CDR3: CASSLRDSSYNEQFF; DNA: TGCGCCAGCAGCCTCCGGGACAGCTCCTACAATGAGCAGTTCTTC
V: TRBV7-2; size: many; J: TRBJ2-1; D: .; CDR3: CASSLGQGYTEQFF; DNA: TGTGCCAGCAGCTTAGGGCAGGGATATACTGAGCAGTTCTTC
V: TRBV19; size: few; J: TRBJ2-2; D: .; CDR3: CASSTRTAVTGELFF; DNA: TGTGCCAGTAGTACCCGGACGGCTGTCACCGGGGAGCTGTTTTTT
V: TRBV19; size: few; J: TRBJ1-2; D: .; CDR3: CASSIIHARSTYGYTF; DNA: TGTGCCAGTAGTATAATTCACGCCAGGTCAACCTATGGCTACACCTTC
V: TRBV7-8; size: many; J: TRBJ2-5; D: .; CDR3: CASSLGLDIGETQYF; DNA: TGTGCCAGCAGCCTAGGGCTAGACATTGGGGAGACCCAGTACTTC
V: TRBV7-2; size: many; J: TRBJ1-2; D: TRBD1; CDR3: CASSLDRAYGYTF; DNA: TGTGCCAGCTCCCTTGACAGGGCCTATGGCTACACCTTC
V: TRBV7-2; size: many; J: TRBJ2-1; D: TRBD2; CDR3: CASSLDMRGSGRGFRNEQFF; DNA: TGTGCCAGCAGCTTAGACATGCGGGGGAGCGGGAGAGGCTTCAGGAATGAGCAGTTCTTC
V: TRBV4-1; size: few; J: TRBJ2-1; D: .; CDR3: CASQSLYNEQFF; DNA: TGCGCCAGTCAATCCCTATACAATGAGCAGTTCTTC
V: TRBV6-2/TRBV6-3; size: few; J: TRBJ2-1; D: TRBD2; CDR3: CASSRRTSGYNEQFF; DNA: TGTGCCAGCAGCCGCCGGACTAGCGGCTACAATGAGCAGTTCTTC
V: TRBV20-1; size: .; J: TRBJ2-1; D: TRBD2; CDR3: CSARMGLAANLVYNEQFF; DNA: TGCAGTGCTAGAATGGGACTAGCGGCAAATTTGGTCTACAATGAGCAGTTCTTC
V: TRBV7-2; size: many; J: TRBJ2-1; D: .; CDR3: CASSLGGLRNNEQFF; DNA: TGTGCCAGCAGCTTAGGAGGACTGCGGAACAATGAGCAGTTCTTC
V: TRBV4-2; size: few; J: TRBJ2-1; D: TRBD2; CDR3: CASSQVWGGGPEQFF; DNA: TGTGCCAGCAGCCAAGTTTGGGGGGGGGGACCGGAGCAGTTCTTC
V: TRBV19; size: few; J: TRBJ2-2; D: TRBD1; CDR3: CASSQGVNTGELFF; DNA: TGTGCCAGTAGTCAGGGGGTGAACACCGGGGAGCTGTTTTTT
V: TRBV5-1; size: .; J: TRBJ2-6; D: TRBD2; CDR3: CASSPWTSGIPSGANVLTF; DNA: TGCGCCAGCAGCCCCTGGACTAGCGGTATCCCCTCTGGGGCCAACGTCCTGACTTTC
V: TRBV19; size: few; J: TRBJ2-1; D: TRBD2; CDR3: CASSINSGDYNEQFF; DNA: TGTGCCAGTAGTATAAATAGCGGGGACTACAATGAGCAGTTCTTC
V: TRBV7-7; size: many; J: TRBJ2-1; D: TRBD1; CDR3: CASSLGQGANNEQFF; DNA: TGTGCTAGCAGCCTGGGACAGGGGGCTAACAATGAGCAGTTCTTC
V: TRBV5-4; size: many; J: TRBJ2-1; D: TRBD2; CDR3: CASSAARTSGINEQFF; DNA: TGTGCCAGCAGCGCGGCCCGGACTAGCGGGATCAATGAGCAGTTCTTC